Listed below are T cell receptor beta chains from one sample, sequenced in a study of blood T cell repertoires in COVID-19. Produced via immunoSEQ multiplex PCR; TCRdb's table is partial and in-frame only. The sample includes about 52,000 clones, 65% to 85% of them seen just once. Sequencing used peripheral blood. The receptors stem from a woman of 80 years or more with COVID-19, enrolled during active disease. CDR3s include the opening cysteine and the closing phenylalanine or tryptophan. The D gene is left open where the match is weak. Not every row has a clone size; where given, it reads once, few, many or a size class.

V gene	J gene	D gene	clone size	CDR3 protein
TRBV9	TRBJ2-7	TRBD2	NA	CASSVARRWASGRVGYEQYF
TRBV9	TRBJ2-2	NA	NA	CASSVSRYRALNTGELFF
TRBV11-2	TRBJ2-2	NA	once	CASSYTQGVEAGELFF
TRBV6-1	TRBJ2-7	NA	NA	CASRLMAREPYF
TRBV3-1/TRBV3-2	TRBJ1-1	NA	NA	CASSSEGTKNTEAFF
TRBV7-9	TRBJ2-7	NA	NA	CASSLVQEGEQYF
TRBV14	TRBJ2-3	NA	NA	CASSPRYTDTQYF
TRBV13	TRBJ2-7	TRBD1	few	CASSHKQGAKEQYF
TRBV6-1	TRBJ2-3	NA	NA	CASSEPIQGPRGGTQYF
TRBV4-1	TRBJ2-2	NA	NA	CASSTGTENTGELFF
TRBV4-1	TRBJ1-1	NA	NA	CASSLRGEAFF
TRBV7-3	TRBJ2-1	NA	few	CASSPLVSGRKDEQFF
TRBV19	TRBJ2-1	TRBD2	NA	CASSTSGYNEQFF
TRBV2	TRBJ2-7	TRBD1	few	CASKQGSYEQYF
TRBV2	TRBJ2-3	TRBD1	NA	CASSGGQGARDTQYF
TRBV7-3	TRBJ2-1	TRBD2	NA	CASSLRVAGLPRELFGNEQFF
TRBV28	TRBJ2-1	NA	once	CASSLQGFSYNEQFF
TRBV19	TRBJ2-7	TRBD2	NA	CASSRISGSYEQYF
TRBV5-6	TRBJ2-5	TRBD1	NA	CASSPLRTGPQETQYF
TRBV7-2	TRBJ1-5	NA	few	CASSLVVGGHQPQHF
TRBV30	TRBJ2-7	TRBD1	NA	CAWSVTRGQEQYF
TRBV4-1	TRBJ1-4	NA	NA	CASSQDGRTIIGKLFF
TRBV7-2	TRBJ1-1	NA	NA	CASSLQGQNTEAFF
TRBV5-1	TRBJ2-2	NA	NA	CASSLAVSTGELFF
TRBV3-1/TRBV3-2	TRBJ1-6	NA	NA	CASSQEQTNNSPLHF
TRBV11-2	TRBJ1-1	NA	NA	CASSFLSSLDTEAFF